The clone carrying this TCR beta chain was observed a single time. The sample originates from a study of blood T cell repertoires in COVID-19. The wider study: Sources were T cells, B-cell-depleted T cells, or PBMCs; the material itself was cDNA or gDNA.

CDR1 ENHRY and CDR2 SYGVKD come from the germline V gene. Trimming removed 4 bases at V and 1 base at J, with 7 bases between. The CDR3 runs to 13 residues. As originally analysed: Amplification of reference gene primers provided the estimated nucleated cell counts. The protocol was immunoSEQ multiplex PCR, while the TCRdb copy is restricted to in-frame clones and leaves out a portion. Clonal size and the V and J genes are those of that table, whereas D and trimming came from the DNA. Of 120,000 to 150,000 clones listed, 75% to 90% are singletons. Sequencing was carried out using peripheral blood. This TCR was recovered from a woman aged 55-70 years with active COVID-19. This chain joins TRBV10-3 and TRBJ2-5; D is uncertain. CDR3 loop: CAISVASQETQYF. Written as DNA, the CDR3 is TGTGCCATCAGTGTGGCCTCCCAAGAGACCCAGTACTTC.